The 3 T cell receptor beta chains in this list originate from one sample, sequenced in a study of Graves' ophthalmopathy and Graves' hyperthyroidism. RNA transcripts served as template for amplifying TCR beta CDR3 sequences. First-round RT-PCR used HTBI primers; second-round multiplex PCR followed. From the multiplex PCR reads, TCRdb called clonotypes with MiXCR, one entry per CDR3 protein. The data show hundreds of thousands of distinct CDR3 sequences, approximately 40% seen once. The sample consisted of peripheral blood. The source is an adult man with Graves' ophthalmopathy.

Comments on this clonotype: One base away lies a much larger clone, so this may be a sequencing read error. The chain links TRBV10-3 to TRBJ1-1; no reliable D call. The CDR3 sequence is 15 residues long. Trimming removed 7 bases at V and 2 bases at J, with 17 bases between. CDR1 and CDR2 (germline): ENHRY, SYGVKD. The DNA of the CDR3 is TGTGCCATCACCGCCGGGATAGGGATCAACACTGAAGCTTTCTTT. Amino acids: CAITAGIGINTEAFF.

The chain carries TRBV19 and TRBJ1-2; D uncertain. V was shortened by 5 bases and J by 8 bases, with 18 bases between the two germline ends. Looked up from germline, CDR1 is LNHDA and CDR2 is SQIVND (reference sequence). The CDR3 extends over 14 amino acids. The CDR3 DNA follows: TGTGCCAGTAGTTTCCGATCCGGCGGGAACGGCTACACCTTC. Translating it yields CASSFRSGGNGYTF.

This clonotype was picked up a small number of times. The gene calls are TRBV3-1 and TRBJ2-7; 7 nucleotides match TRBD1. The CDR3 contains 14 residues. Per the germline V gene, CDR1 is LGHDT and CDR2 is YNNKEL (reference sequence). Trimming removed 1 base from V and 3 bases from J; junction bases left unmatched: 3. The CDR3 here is CASSQVQGDYEQYF. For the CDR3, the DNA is TGTGCCAGCAGCCAAGTTCAGGGGGACTACGAGCAGTACTTC.